This T cell receptor (beta chain) was retrieved from a study of response to subunit inactivated influenza vaccine. TCRdb recomputed calls from the RT-PCR reads with MiXCR, one row per CDR3 protein. This table has about 570,000 distinct CDR3 sequences, around 10% appearing once. This clonotype appeared many times. CDR1 and CDR2 (germline): SGHRS, YFSETQ. The length of the CDR3 is 13 residues. Trimming removed 4 bases from V and 2 bases from J, with 6 bases in between. These data were also reused for a study on T cells expressing NK-cell markers. This second report adds: 5'RACE template switching with UMIs generated TCR beta cDNA. The TCR beta repertoires were obtained from sorted CD3+CD56+NKG2C+, CD3+CD56+NKG2C- and CD3+CD56-NKG2C+ T cells. For four donors, these clonotypes were likewise the leading ones in the CD3+CD56-NKG2C+ fraction. HCMV specificity was not established for the expanded NKG2C+ T cell clones.

This TCR was sampled from a man over 45 who received an inactivated influenza vaccine. This chain links TRBV5-1 with TRBJ2-2; D is undetermined. The sequences come from PBMCs from blood, collected on the day of vaccination. As DNA, the CDR3 is TGCGCCAGCAGCACAATAAACACCGGGGAGCTGTTTTTT. Its translation: CASSTINTGELFF.